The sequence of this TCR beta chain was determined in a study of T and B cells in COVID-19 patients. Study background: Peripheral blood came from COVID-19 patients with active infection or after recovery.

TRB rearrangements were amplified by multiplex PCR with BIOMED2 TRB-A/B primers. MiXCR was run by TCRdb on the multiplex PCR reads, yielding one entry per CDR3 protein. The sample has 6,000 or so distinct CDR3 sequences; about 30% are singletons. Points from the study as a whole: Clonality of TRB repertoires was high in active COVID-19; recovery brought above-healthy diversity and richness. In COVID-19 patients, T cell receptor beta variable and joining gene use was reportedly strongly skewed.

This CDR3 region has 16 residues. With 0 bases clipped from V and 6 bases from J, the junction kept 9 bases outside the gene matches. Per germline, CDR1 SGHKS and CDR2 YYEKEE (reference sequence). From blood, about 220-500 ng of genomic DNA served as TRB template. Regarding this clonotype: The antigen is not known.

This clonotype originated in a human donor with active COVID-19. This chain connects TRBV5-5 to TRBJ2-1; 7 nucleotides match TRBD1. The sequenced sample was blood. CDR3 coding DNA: TGTGCCAGCAGCTTGGCCCCGACAGGGTACGGCAATGAGCAGTTCTTC. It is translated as CASSLAPTGYGNEQFF.